This T cell receptor (beta chain) stems from a study of neurological immune-mediated disorders. Study results and limitations: Private repertoires in all groups were suggested by the absence of shared CDR3 amino acid sequences among expanded clones across subjects.

This clonotype was detected ten times or more. What it recognizes is unknown. V was pared by 6 bases and J by 4 bases, with 10 bases between. The CDR3 consists of 12 residues. Germline V gene data show CDR1 as DFQATT and CDR2 as SNEGSKA (reference sequence). Over 170 million TCR-beta sequences from 15-18 subjects were obtained in each sequencing run. TCRdb passed the 5' RACE reads through MiXCR, listing each CDR3 protein once. The table lists roughly 43,000 distinct CDR3 sequences, about 1.8% of them singletons. The specimen was PBMCs. The rearrangement joins TRBV20-1 to TRBJ1-3; possibly TRBD1 for D (6 bases). The sequence was obtained from a middle-aged woman with multiple sclerosis. As DNA, the CDR3 is TGCAGTGCCCCAGGGGAAGGAAACACCATATATTTT. Its translation: CSAPGEGNTIYF.